This passage covers 21 T cell receptor beta chains from one sample sequenced in a study of CD8+CD57+ T cells in acquired aplastic anemia. Patients who underwent sequencing had shown CD8+CD57+ cell expansion by flow cytometry. The use of genomic DNA as template underpinned the TCR beta VDJ and CDR3 profiling. From the reads, TCRdb called clonotypes with MiXCR, one entry per CDR3 protein. The table lists hundreds of thousands of distinct CDR3 sequences, roughly 34% of them singletons. Sequences were obtained from sorted CD4+, CD8+, or CD8+CD57+ T cells (not recorded which) from PBMCs. The receptor set was obtained from a human donor with aplastic anemia.

This clonotype has just a few counts. The V and J genes are TRBV12-3 or TRBV12-4 and TRBJ1-4, with 7 bases matching TRBD1. Trimming removed 6 bases from V and 13 bases from J; junction bases left unmatched: 8. The CDR3 is made up of 12 amino acids. The CDR3 DNA follows: TGTGCCAGCAGCCCGACAGGGTCCCCACTGTTTTTT. Protein product: CASSPTGSPLFF.

This clonotype was detected many times. The V and J genes are TRBV5-1 and TRBJ2-7; no clear D gene. The CDR3 runs to 13 residues. Germline assignment: CDR1 SGHRS and CDR2 YFSETQ. V lost 5 bases, J lost 2 bases, and 11 bases lay in between. CDR3 bases: TGCGCCAGCAGTCGAGACACACCCTACGAGCAGTACTTC. Translation: CASSRDTPYEQYF.

The DNA of the CDR3 is TGCAGTGCTACTAAAGGACAGGGGATGAACACTGAAGCTTTCTTT. Translation gives CSATKGQGMNTEAFF. The J gene is TRBJ1-1, the V gene TRBV20-1; 9 bases agree with TRBD1. V trimming: 4 bases; J trimming: 0 bases; junction bases outside the gene matches: 6. Germline V gene data show CDR1 as DFQATT and CDR2 as SNEGSKA (reference sequence). The CDR3 runs to 15 residues.

This clonotype was observed many times. This sequence joins TRBV7-2 and TRBJ2-7, with D perhaps matching TRBD2 (5 bases). Germline CDR1 and CDR2: SGHTA and FQGNSA. There are 14 residues in the CDR3. V was trimmed by 4 bases and J by 2 bases, leaving 12 bases between them. This CDR3 reads CASSSNRDAYEQYF. In DNA, the CDR3 is TGTGCCAGCAGCTCCAACCGGGATGCCTACGAGCAGTACTTC.

This clonotype came up many times. The chain carries TRBV5-6 and TRBJ1-6; D not certain. Per germline, CDR1 SGHDT and CDR2 YYEEEE. The ends were cut back, 0 bases at V and 5 bases at J, with 6 bases in the middle. The CDR3 has 14 amino acids. CDR3: CASSLGFDNSPLHF. CDR3 coding DNA: TGTGCCAGCAGCTTGGGGTTCGATAATTCACCCCTCCACTTT. Full variable domain (missing parts from reference TRBV5-6 and TRBJ1-6): DAGVTQSPTHLIKTRGQQVTLRCSPKSGHDTVSWYQQALGQGPQFIFQYYEEEERQRGNFPDRFSGHQFPNYSSELNVNALLLGDSALYLCASSLGFDNSPLHFGNGTRLTVT.

The gene calls are TRBV7-2 and TRBJ1-1; TRBD1 might be the D (5 bases). The V and J ends lost 6 bases and 0 bases respectively, with 14 bases between them. Germline V gene lookup returns CDR1 SGHTA and CDR2 FQGNSA. The CDR3 is 15 amino acids. CDR3 nucleotides: TGTGCCAGCAGTGATACCGGGACGGTGAACACTGAAGCTTTCTTT. Translating it yields CASSDTGTVNTEAFF.

This clonotype appeared a few times. J is TRBJ1-6 and V is TRBV7-2, with D perhaps matching TRBD1 (5 bases). Germline CDR1 and CDR2: SGHTA and FQGNSA. V lost 4 bases, J lost 8 bases, and 15 bases lay in between. CDR3 length equals 15 residues. The CDR3 nucleotides read TGTGCCAGCAGCTACCTAACAGTGGGGGATTCACCCCTCCACTTT. Its protein product is CASSYLTVGDSPLHF.

This clonotype has more than one count but fewer than ten. The J gene is TRBJ1-1, the V gene TRBV7-9; D is unclear. The germline V gene has CDR1 SEHNR and CDR2 FQNEAQ (reference sequence). Trimming shortened V by 7 bases and J by 1 base, and 19 bases separated the two germline ends. The CDR3 runs 16 residues. CDR3: CASNGWLTDKNTEAFF. In nucleotides, the CDR3 is TGTGCCAGCAACGGGTGGTTGACGGATAAGAACACTGAAGCTTTCTTT.

This rearrangement joins TRBV20-1 to TRBJ2-5, with D possibly being TRBD1 (6 bases). Trimming removed 7 bases from V and 1 base from J, with 7 bases in between. The CDR3 is 11 residues long. Germline V CDR1 and CDR2: DFQATT, SNEGSKA (reference sequence). CDR3 sequence: CSGTAQETQYF. CDR3 bases: TGCAGTGGGACAGCCCAAGAGACCCAGTACTTC.

This clonotype was seen repeatedly, ten times or more. The chain uses TRBV7-9 and TRBJ1-1; 7 bases are shared with TRBD1. V shed 5 bases and J 1 base; nucleotides not matched to a gene: 4. The CDR3 is made up of 14 amino acids. The germline gives CDR1 SEHNR, CDR2 FQNEAQ (reference sequence). CDR3 DNA: TGTGCCAGCAGCCCAGGACAGGCGAACACTGAAGCTTTCTTT. It specifies CASSPGQANTEAFF. The full variable domain, its missing parts supplied by reference TRBV7-9 and TRBJ1-1, is DTGVSQNPRHKITKRGQNVTFRCDPISEHNRLYWYRQTLGQGPEFLTYFQNEAQLEKSRLLSDRFSAERPKGSFSTLEIQRTEQGDSAMYLCASSPGQANTEAFFGQGTRLTVV.

This clonotype showed up many times. J is TRBJ1-1 and V is TRBV20-1; D unresolved. V gave up 5 bases and J gave up 1 base, with 5 bases separating them. This CDR3 has 11 amino acids. Germline V gene data show CDR1 as DFQATT and CDR2 as SNEGSKA (reference sequence). The CDR3 region is CSADKNTEAFF. In DNA, the CDR3 is TGCAGTGCTGATAAGAACACTGAAGCTTTCTTT.

The chain uses TRBV11-2 and TRBJ2-3, with a tentative D call TRBD1 (6 bases). Per the germline V gene, CDR1 is SGHAT and CDR2 is FQNNGV. The CDR3 has 14 amino acids. Trimming shortened V by 3 bases and J by 4 bases, and 11 bases separated the two germline ends. CDR3 sequence reads: CASSLPYRADTQYF. The CDR3 bases are TGTGCCAGCAGCTTGCCCTACAGGGCAGATACGCAGTATTTT.

This clonotype was detected many times. The chain joins TRBV10-3 to TRBJ2-7, with D perhaps given as TRBD1 or TRBD2 (5 bases each). The CDR3 contains 15 residues. V lost 2 bases to trimming and J lost 1 base, with 12 bases between them. In germline, CDR1 is ENHRY, CDR2 SYGVKD. The CDR3 is CAISEDFGGSYEQYF. The CDR3 nucleotides read TGTGCCATCAGTGAGGATTTTGGGGGTTCCTACGAGCAGTACTTC.

At least ten counts were recorded for this clonotype. The chain has TRBV7-8 and TRBJ2-5; 7 nucleotides line up with TRBD1. V was pared by 5 bases and J by 1 base, with 4 bases of the junction left unmatched. Germline CDR1 is SGHVS and CDR2 is FQNEAQ. The CDR3 is 14 amino acids. CDR3 bases: TGTGCCAGCAGCCAAAGGGACAGCCAAGAGACCCAGTACTTC. This translates into CASSQRDSQETQYF.

This clonotype was picked up one time. A junction end diverges from the germline sequence, so it may reflect a read error. The chain couples TRBV14 to TRBJ1-1; TRBD1 matches at 8 bases. CDR3 size: 15 residues. Per the germline V gene, CDR1 is SGHDN and CDR2 is FVKESK. The CDR3 bases are TGTGCCAGCAGCCAAGAATTCCAGGGGGCGGGGGAAGCTTCCTTT. Protein: CASSQEFQGAGEASF.

In its sample, this clonotype was seen a few times. Just one base apart from a much larger clone, this may be a read error. The V call is TRBV7-9, the J call TRBJ1-2, with TRBD1 as a possible D gene (5 bases). The CDR3 consists of 13 residues. Germline CDR1 SEHNR, CDR2 FQNEAQ (reference sequence). The V end was cut by 8 bases, the J end by 7 bases, with 17 bases between. In DNA form, the CDR3 reads TGTGCCAGCGGCGGGGCGCAGGGTGGTGGCTACACCTTC. The encoded protein is CASGGAQGGGYTF.

The V call is TRBV7-2, the J call TRBJ2-3; no clear D. The CDR3 runs to 14 residues. Germline V lookup: CDR1 SGHTA, CDR2 FQGNSA. The V end was cut by 2 bases, the J end by 0 bases, with 6 bases between. The CDR3 DNA is TGTGCCAGCAGCTTAATGAGCAGCACAGATACGCAGTATTTT. Its protein is CASSLMSSTDTQYF.

This chain uses TRBV5-1 with TRBJ1-2; D unresolved. Germline V CDR1 and CDR2: SGHRS, YFSETQ. The CDR3 has 17 amino acids. The V end lost 0 bases, the J end lost 0 bases, and 15 bases lay between the germline ends. Here the CDR3 reads CASSLEFREAANYGYTF. The CDR3 nucleotides are TGCGCCAGCAGCTTGGAGTTTAGGGAGGCAGCTAACTATGGCTACACCTTC.

The sample holds many counts of this clonotype. The rearrangement links TRBV4-1 to TRBJ1-5; D unresolved. The CDR3 length is 13 residues. Germline values: CDR1 MGHRA, CDR2 YSYEKL. V lost 3 bases, J lost 5 bases, and 8 bases lay in between. The CDR3 DNA follows: TGCGCCAGCAGCCAGGGGTGGGATCAGCCCCAGCATTTT. Translating it yields CASSQGWDQPQHF.

The V call is TRBV30, the J call TRBJ2-2, with D unresolved. Trimming left V 4 bases short and J 2 bases short, with 11 bases between. CDR3 size: 14 residues. Germline-derived CDR1 and CDR2 are GTSNPN and SVGIG (reference sequence). CDR3 loop: CAWMTAVNTGELFF. In nucleotides, the CDR3 is TGTGCCTGGATGACTGCGGTCAACACCGGGGAGCTGTTTTTT.

The CDR3 DNA sequence: TGTGCCAGCAGCCTATCGGCCTGGAATGAGCAGTTCTTC. This translates into CASSLSAWNEQFF. This chain connects TRBV16 to TRBJ2-1; D unresolved. Germline loops: CDR1 KGHSY, CDR2 FQNENV. This CDR3 has 13 residues. Trimming shortened V by 4 bases and J by 7 bases, and 11 bases separated the two germline ends.